The 20 T cell receptor beta chains reported below all come from one sample, sequenced in a study of beta chain features in type 1 diabetes. Since all of the isolated RNA was reverse transcribed, expressed TCRB transcripts were what got sequenced. Only in-frame clones appear in the TCRdb table, and some are missing; sequencing was by immunoSEQ multiplex PCR. Among about 320,000 clones listed, around 13% were seen once. Material: central memory CD4+ T cells from blood. The receptors shown here come from a man aged 25-45 years in good health.

There are many counts of this clone. The chain joins TRBV19 to TRBJ2-1, with no clear D. The CDR3 totals 16 residues. Germline V gene lookup returns CDR1 LNHDA and CDR2 SQIVND (reference sequence). Trimming stripped 3 bases from V and 0 bases from J, with 12 bases between. The CDR3 here is CASSIQSWSSYNEQFF. The CDR3 region has the DNA TGTGCCAGTAGTATTCAGTCCTGGAGCTCCTACAATGAGCAGTTCTTC.

This clone was counted only a few times. The chain uses TRBV4-3 and TRBJ1-4, with D perhaps matching TRBD1 (5 bases). The V end lost 0 bases, the J end lost 7 bases, and 18 bases lay between the germline ends. There are 17 residues in the CDR3. In germline, CDR1 is LGHNA, CDR2 YSLEER. The CDR3 region has the DNA TGCGCCAGCAGCCAAGACCCGAACCCGACAGCGACTGAAAAACTGTTTTTT. Residues: CASSQDPNPTATEKLFF.

This clone was seen a handful of times. The V gene is TRBV5-8, the J gene TRBJ2-5, with TRBD1 identical over 7 bases. The junction had 6 bases not matched to a gene; V was cut back by 2 bases and J by 5 bases. Per the germline V gene, CDR1 is SGHTS and CDR2 is YDEGEE. CDR3 size: 14 residues. The CDR3 protein is CASSFRQGTETQYF. The CDR3 coding sequence is TGTGCCAGCAGCTTTCGACAGGGAACGGAGACCCAGTACTTC.

The chain has TRBV6-5 and TRBJ1-2; a possible D gene is TRBD1 (5 bases). Germline loops: CDR1 MNHEY, CDR2 SVGAGI. V lost 0 bases to trimming and J lost 7 bases, with 15 bases between them. The CDR3 runs 15 residues. The CDR3 bases are TGTGCCAGCAGTTACTCTCCTGGCGGGAGGGGTGGCTACACCTTC. This translates into CASSYSPGGRGGYTF.

This clone turned up a few times. The chain has TRBV7-2 and TRBJ2-1, with 8 bases matching TRBD2. Germline CDR1 and CDR2: SGHTA and FQGNSA. The CDR3 has 16 amino acids. The V and J ends lost 5 bases and 3 bases, in that order; junction bases with no gene match: 9. The CDR3, as DNA: TGTGCCAGCAGCCTTGGCGCGGGGGGCCTCTACAATGAGCAGTTCTTC. This gives the protein CASSLGAGGLYNEQFF.

This clone appeared a few times. The genes are TRBV15 and TRBJ1-4; a weak D match, TRBD1 (5 bases). The CDR3 contains 14 residues. The germline V gene encodes CDR1 LNHNV and CDR2 YYDKDF (reference sequence). The V end lost 4 bases, the J end lost 8 bases, and 14 bases lay between the germline ends. This chain's CDR3 is CATSTGTAGEKLFF. In DNA form, the CDR3 reads TGTGCCACCAGCACAGGGACTGCAGGGGAAAAACTGTTTTTT. The entire variable domain, with the rest obtained from reference TRBV15 and TRBJ1-4, is as follows: DAMVIQNPRYQVTQFGKPVTLSCSQTLNHNVMYWYQQKSSQAPKLLFHYYDKDFNNEADTPDNFQSRRPNTSFCFLDIRSPGLGDTAMYLCATSTGTAGEKLFFGSGTQLSVL.

This clone was recorded a few times. The rearrangement links TRBV20-1 to TRBJ2-4; D is undetermined. The CDR3 is made up of 10 amino acids. With 5 bases removed from V and 8 bases from J, the gap between germline ends came to 7 bases. Germline V gene lookup returns CDR1 DFQATT and CDR2 SNEGSKA (reference sequence). Here the CDR3 reads CSASRDIQYF. For the CDR3, the DNA is TGCAGTGCTTCACGGGACATTCAGTACTTC.

This clone has a handful of counts. The V gene is TRBV6-5, the J gene TRBJ2-3; 9 bases align to TRBD1. The CDR3 extends over 15 amino acids. The junction had 6 bases not matched to a gene; V was cut back by 7 bases and J by 1 base. The germline V gene encodes CDR1 MNHEY and CDR2 SVGAGI. CDR3 bases: TGTGCCAGCAATGACCGGGACAGGGGCACAGATACGCAGTATTTT. This gives the protein CASNDRDRGTDTQYF.

The sample holds one count of this clone. One end of the junction does not line up with germline, which may come from a read error. In the same sample, other DNA sequences code for this CDR3. V is TRBV4-3 and J is TRBJ1-1; tentative D call: TRBD1 (5 bases). CDR3 length: 14 residues. CDR1 and CDR2 (germline): LGHNA, YSLEER. The CDR3 coding sequence is TGCGCCAGCAGTCAAGGCCAGAGGGGCACTGAAGCTTTCTTT. This gives the protein CASSQGQRGTEAFF.

V and J are TRBV5-4 and TRBJ2-3; 7 bases line up with TRBD2. The CDR3 covers 16 residues. The germline V gene has CDR1 SGHNT and CDR2 YYREEE (reference sequence). V lost 6 bases to trimming and J lost 3 bases; unmatched junction nucleotides: 13. The CDR3 DNA sequence: TGTGCCAGCACCCCTGGAGCGGGGTCAAGGACAGATACGCAGTATTTT. Amino acid sequence: CASTPGAGSRTDTQYF.

This chain joins TRBV7-2 and TRBJ2-1, with 11 bases identical to TRBD2. CDR1 is SGHTA and CDR2 is FQGNSA in the germline V gene. The ends lost 1 base at V and 8 bases at J; junction bases unmatched: 7. The CDR3 length is 16 residues. The CDR3 DNA reads as TGTGCCAGCAGCTTAGTCTCGACTAGCGGGGTTGATGAGCAGTTCTTC. Translating it yields CASSLVSTSGVDEQFF.

This rearrangement joins TRBV13 to TRBJ1-1; no clear D. V was shortened by 3 bases and J by 4 bases, with 12 bases between the two germline ends. The germline CDR1 and CDR2 sequences are PRHDT and FYEKMQ (reference sequence). This CDR3 comprises 14 residues. The CDR3 reads CASSLRAFITEAFF. The CDR3 nucleotides read TGTGCCAGCAGCTTGAGGGCGTTTATCACTGAAGCTTTCTTT. Looking up the rest from reference TRBV13 and TRBJ1-1 gives the full variable domain: AAGVIQSPRHLIKEKRETATLKCYPIPRHDTVYWYQQGPGQDPQFLISFYEKMQSDKGSIPDRFSAQQFSDYHSELNMSSLELGDSALYFCASSLRAFITEAFFGQGTRLTVV.

This chain uses TRBV15 with TRBJ1-1; perhaps TRBD1 as D (5 bases). The V and J ends lost 7 bases and 5 bases respectively, with 14 bases between them. The CDR3 covers 13 residues. Germline values: CDR1 LNHNV, CDR2 YYDKDF (reference sequence). The CDR3 nucleotides read TGTGCCACCACCCGACGGGGGGAGACTGAAGCTTTCTTT. Its protein is CATTRRGETEAFF. Complete variable domain (other parts from reference TRBV15 and TRBJ1-1): DAMVIQNPRYQVTQFGKPVTLSCSQTLNHNVMYWYQQKSSQAPKLLFHYYDKDFNNEADTPDNFQSRRPNTSFCFLDIRSPGLGDTAMYLCATTRRGETEAFFGQGTRLTVV.

This clone has ten or more counts. V and J are TRBV15 and TRBJ2-1; 7 bases are a match to TRBD2. CDR1 is LNHNV and CDR2 is YYDKDF in the germline V gene (reference sequence). The J segment lost 7 bases and the V segment lost 5 bases, leaving 11 bases of the junction unmatched. This CDR3 comprises 15 residues. The CDR3 sequence: CATSSWEGGKNEQFF. The CDR3 coding sequence is TGTGCCACCAGCTCCTGGGAGGGTGGGAAGAATGAGCAGTTCTTC.

The CDR3 DNA sequence: TGTGCCAGCAGTTTGATAGACGCGAGGGGATTCTATGGCTACACCTTC. It yields the protein CASSLIDARGFYGYTF. The J gene is TRBJ1-2, the V gene TRBV28, with D tentatively TRBD1 (5 bases). The germline V gene has CDR1 MDHEN and CDR2 SYDVKM. The CDR3 totals 16 residues. V lost 3 bases and J 4 bases, leaving 18 bases between the germline ends.

As regards this clone: Other DNA sequences from this sample encode an identical CDR3 as well. The rearrangement uses TRBV5-1 and TRBJ2-7; maybe TRBD1 (6 bases). The germline gives CDR1 SGHRS, CDR2 YFSETQ. The CDR3 has 12 amino acids. V gave up 5 bases and J gave up 2 bases, with 8 bases separating them. The CDR3: CASSTGPYEQYF. The CDR3 nucleotides are TGCGCCAGCAGTACAGGGCCCTACGAGCAGTACTTC.

V usage is TRBV9 and J usage is TRBJ2-5, with D tentatively TRBD2 (5 bases). V dropped 4 bases and J dropped 5 bases, with 18 bases sitting between them. CDR3 size: 15 residues. CDR1 is SGDLS and CDR2 is YYNGEE in the germline V gene. The CDR3 reads CASSSPSPEAETQYF. The CDR3 bases are TGTGCCAGCAGCTCCCCGTCACCGGAGGCGGAGACCCAGTACTTC.

This clone was counted ten times or more. This rearrangement joins TRBV7-2 to TRBJ1-6, with unresolved D. Germline V gene data show CDR1 as SGHTA and CDR2 as FQGNSA. This CDR3 is built from 14 residues. V dropped 1 base and J dropped 14 bases, with 15 bases sitting between them. CDR3 in DNA: TGTGCCAGCAGCTTAGTTTTCCCAGGTCGGTCCCTCCACTTT. It is translated as CASSLVFPGRSLHF. Using reference TRBV7-2 and TRBJ1-6 for the parts outside the CDR3, the full variable domain is GAGVSQSPSNKVTEKGKDVELRCDPISGHTALYWYRQSLGQGLEFLIYFQGNSAPDKSGLPSDRFSAERTGGSVSTLTIQRTQQEDSAVYLCASSLVFPGRSLHFGNGTRLTVT.

This chain joins TRBV6-5 and TRBJ1-1; no firm D call. Deletions cut 0 bases from V and 10 bases from J, with 12 bases between. Looked up from germline, CDR1 is MNHEY and CDR2 is SVGAGI. CDR3 length: 13 residues. CDR3 loop: CASSYSAEEGAFF. The CDR3 region has the DNA TGTGCCAGCAGTTACTCGGCTGAGGAGGGAGCTTTCTTT.

This clone was found a few times. The chain uses TRBV29-1 and TRBJ2-2, with 13 nucleotides matching TRBD2. V lost 7 bases and J lost 5; bases outside the gene matches: 4. Per germline, CDR1 SQVTM and CDR2 ANQGSEA. This CDR3 has 14 amino acids. CDR3 amino acids: CSALTSGGTGELFF. DNA of the CDR3: TGCAGCGCTCTGACTAGCGGGGGGACCGGGGAGCTGTTTTTT.